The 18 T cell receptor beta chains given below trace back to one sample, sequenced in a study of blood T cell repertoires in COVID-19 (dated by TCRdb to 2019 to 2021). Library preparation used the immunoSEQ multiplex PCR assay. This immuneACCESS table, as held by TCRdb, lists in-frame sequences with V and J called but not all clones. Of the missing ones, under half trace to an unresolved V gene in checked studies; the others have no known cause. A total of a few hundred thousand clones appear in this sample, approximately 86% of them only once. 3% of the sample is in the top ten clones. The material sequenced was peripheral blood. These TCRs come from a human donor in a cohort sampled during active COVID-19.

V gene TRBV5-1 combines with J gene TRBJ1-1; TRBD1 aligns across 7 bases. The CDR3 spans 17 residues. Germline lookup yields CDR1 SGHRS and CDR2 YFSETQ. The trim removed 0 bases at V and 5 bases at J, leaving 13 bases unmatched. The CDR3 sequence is CASSLATGRGIVTEAFF. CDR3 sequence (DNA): TGCGCCAGCAGCTTGGCAACGGGCAGGGGGATTGTTACTGAAGCTTTCTTT.

CDR3 sequence: CASSPGGEDGYTF. The CDR3 DNA follows: TGTGCCAGCAGCCCCGGCGGCGAGGATGGCTACACCTTC. The chain carries TRBV7-2 and TRBJ1-2; D ambiguous. In germline, CDR1 is SGHTA, CDR2 FQGNSA. V shed 5 bases and J shed 6 bases, with 13 bases lying between them. The CDR3 contains 13 residues.

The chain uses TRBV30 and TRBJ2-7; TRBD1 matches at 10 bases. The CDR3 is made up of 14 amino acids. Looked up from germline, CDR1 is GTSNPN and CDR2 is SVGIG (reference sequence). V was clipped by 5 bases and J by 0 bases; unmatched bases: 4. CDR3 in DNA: TGTGCCTGGTTGGGACAGGGGAGCTCCTACGAGCAGTACTTC. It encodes CAWLGQGSSYEQYF.

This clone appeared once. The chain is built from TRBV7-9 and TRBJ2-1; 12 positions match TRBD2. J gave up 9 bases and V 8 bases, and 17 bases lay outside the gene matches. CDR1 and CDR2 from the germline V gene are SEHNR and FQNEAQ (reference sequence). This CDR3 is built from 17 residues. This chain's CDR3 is CASGGPAGTSGRAEQFF. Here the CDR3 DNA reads TGTGCCAGCGGGGGCCCAGCCGGGACTAGCGGGCGGGCTGAGCAGTTCTTC.

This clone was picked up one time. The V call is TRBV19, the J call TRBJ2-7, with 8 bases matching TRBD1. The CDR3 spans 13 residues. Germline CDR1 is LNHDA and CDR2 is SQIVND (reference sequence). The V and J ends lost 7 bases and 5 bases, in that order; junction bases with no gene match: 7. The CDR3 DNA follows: TGTGCCAGTACCACGGACAGGGAAGACGAGCAGTACTTC. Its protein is CASTTDREDEQYF.

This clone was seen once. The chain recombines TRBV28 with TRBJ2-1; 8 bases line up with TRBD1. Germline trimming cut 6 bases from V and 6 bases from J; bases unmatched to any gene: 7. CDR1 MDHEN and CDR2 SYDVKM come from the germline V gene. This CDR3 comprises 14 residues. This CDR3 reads CASRGDRIINEQFF. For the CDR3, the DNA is TGTGCCAGCAGAGGGGACAGGATTATCAATGAGCAGTTCTTC.

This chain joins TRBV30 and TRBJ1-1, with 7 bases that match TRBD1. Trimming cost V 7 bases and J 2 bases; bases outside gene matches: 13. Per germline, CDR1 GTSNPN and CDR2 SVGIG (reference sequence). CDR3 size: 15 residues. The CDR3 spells CAYEPNRGSNTEAFF. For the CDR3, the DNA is TGTGCCTACGAACCGAACAGGGGATCTAACACTGAAGCTTTCTTT.

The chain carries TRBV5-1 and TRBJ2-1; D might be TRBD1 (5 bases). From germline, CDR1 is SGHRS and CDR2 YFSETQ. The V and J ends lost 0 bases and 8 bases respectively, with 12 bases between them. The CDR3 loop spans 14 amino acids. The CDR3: CASSLEVVGDEQFF. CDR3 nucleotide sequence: TGCGCCAGCAGCTTGGAGGTGGTAGGGGATGAGCAGTTCTTC.

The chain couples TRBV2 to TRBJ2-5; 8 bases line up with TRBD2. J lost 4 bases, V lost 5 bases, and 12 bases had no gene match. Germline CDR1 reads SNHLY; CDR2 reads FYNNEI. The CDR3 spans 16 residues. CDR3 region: CASSTQREKGGETQYF. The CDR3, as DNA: TGTGCCAGCAGTACCCAGCGGGAGAAGGGGGGAGAGACCCAGTACTTC. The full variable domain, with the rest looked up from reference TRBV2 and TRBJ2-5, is EPEVTQTPSHQVTQMGQEVILRCVPISNHLYFYWYRQILGQKVEFLVSFYNNEISEKSEIFDDQFSVERPDGSNFTLKIRSTKLEDSAMYFCASSTQREKGGETQYFGPGTRLLVL.

The CDR3 DNA is TGTGCCAGCACCTTTGCGGATAATTCACCCCTCCACTTT. This encodes CASTFADNSPLHF. V usage is TRBV12-3 or TRBV12-4 and J usage is TRBJ1-6; no definite D call. V lost 7 bases and J 5 bases, leaving 9 bases between the germline ends. The CDR3 covers 13 residues.

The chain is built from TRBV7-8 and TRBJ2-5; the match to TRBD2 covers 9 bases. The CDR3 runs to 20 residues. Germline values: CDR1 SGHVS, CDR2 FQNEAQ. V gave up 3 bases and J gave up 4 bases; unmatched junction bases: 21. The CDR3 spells CASSLYMSGGTVEIRETQYF. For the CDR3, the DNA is TGTGCCAGCAGCTTGTATATGAGCGGGGGGACGGTGGAGATTCGAGAGACCCAGTACTTC.

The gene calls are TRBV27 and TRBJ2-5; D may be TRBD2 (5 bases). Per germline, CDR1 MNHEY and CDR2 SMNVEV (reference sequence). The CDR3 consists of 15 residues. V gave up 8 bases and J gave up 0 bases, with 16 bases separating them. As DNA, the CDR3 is TGTGCCAGCTCTTCGGAGCGGAGTTACCAAGAGACCCAGTACTTC. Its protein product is CASSSERSYQETQYF.

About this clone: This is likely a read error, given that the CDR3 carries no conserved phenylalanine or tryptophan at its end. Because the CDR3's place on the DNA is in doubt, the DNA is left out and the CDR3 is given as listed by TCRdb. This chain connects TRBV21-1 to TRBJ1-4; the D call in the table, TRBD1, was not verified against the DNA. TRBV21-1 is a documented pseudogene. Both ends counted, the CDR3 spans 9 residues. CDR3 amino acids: CASSNGREI.

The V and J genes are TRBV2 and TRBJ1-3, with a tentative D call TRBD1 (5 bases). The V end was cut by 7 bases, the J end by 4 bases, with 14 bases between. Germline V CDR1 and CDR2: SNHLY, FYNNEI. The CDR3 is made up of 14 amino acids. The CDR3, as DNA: TGTGCCAGCAAGGGCAGGGCGAACGGAAACACCATATATTTT. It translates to CASKGRANGNTIYF.

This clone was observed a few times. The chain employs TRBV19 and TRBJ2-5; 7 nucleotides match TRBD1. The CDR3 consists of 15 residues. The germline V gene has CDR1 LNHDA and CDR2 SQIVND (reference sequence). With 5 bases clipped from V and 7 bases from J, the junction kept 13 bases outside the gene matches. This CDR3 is CASSPLTGSGGTQYF. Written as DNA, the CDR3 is TGTGCCAGTAGTCCTCTGACAGGGTCTGGGGGGACCCAGTACTTC.

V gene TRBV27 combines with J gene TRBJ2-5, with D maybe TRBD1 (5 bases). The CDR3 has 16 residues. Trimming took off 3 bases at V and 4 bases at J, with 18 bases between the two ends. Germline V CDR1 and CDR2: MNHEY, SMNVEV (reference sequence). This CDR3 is CASSFSWGRVGETQYF. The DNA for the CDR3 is TGTGCCAGCAGTTTTTCTTGGGGCAGGGTGGGAGAGACCCAGTACTTC.

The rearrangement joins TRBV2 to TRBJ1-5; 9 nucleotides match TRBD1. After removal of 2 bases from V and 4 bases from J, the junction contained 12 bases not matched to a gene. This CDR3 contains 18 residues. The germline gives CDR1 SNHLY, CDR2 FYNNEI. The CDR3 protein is CASSEFGDRVMGNQPQHF. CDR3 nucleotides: TGTGCCAGCAGTGAATTTGGGGACAGGGTGATGGGGAATCAGCCCCAGCATTTT.

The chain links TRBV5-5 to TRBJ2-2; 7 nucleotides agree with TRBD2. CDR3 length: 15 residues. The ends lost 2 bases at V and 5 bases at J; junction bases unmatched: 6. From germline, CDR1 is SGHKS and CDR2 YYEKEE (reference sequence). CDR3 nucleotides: TGTGCCAGCAGCTTAGGGCCGGGGGGAACCGGGGAGCTGTTTTTT. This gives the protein CASSLGPGGTGELFF. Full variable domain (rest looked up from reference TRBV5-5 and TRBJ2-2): DAGVTQSPTHLIKTRGQQVTLRCSPISGHKSVSWYQQVLGQGPQFIFQYYEKEERGRGNFPDRFSARQFPNYSSELNVNALLLGDSALYLCASSLGPGGTGELFFGEGSRLTVL.